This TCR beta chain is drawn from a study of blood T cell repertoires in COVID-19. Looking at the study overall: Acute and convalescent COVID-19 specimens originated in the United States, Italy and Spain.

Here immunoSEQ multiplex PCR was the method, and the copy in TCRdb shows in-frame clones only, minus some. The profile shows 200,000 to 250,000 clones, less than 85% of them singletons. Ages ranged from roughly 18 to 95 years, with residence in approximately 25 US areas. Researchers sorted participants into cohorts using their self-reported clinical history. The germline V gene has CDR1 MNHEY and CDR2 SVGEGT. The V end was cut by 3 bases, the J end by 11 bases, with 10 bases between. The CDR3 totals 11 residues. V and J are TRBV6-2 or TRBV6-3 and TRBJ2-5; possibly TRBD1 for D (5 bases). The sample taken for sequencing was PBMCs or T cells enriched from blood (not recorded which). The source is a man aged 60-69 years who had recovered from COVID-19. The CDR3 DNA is TGTGCCAGCAGTTATTCACAGGCACAGTACTTC. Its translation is CASSYSQAQYF.